This T cell receptor (beta chain) was sequenced during a study of cytomegalovirus exposure and HLA in healthy donors. Across the study: A prior analysis found 95 million to 140 million unique TCR beta sequences from 150 million to 200 million T cells.

The study ran its PCR with 60 Vbeta and 13 Jbeta primers. TCRdb's table, derived via immunoSEQ multiplex PCR, lists solely in-frame clones and lacks some. This repertoire shows 80,000 to 95,000 clones, about four fifths found once; its top ten account for 4.5% to 7%. This clonotype originated in a woman between 18 and 29 years old in good health and CMV-seropositive. Material for sequencing was PBMCs.

This chain's CDR3 is CASSSVMTWTVNTEAFF. The CDR3 nucleotides are TGTGCCAGCAGCTCCGTTATGACCTGGACAGTCAACACTGAAGCTTTCTTT. V usage is TRBV13 and J usage is TRBJ1-1; possibly TRBD1 for D (6 bases). Germline CDR1 reads PRHDT; CDR2 reads FYEKMQ (reference sequence). The CDR3 has 17 amino acids. V was shortened by 4 bases and J by 2 bases, with 20 bases between the two germline ends.